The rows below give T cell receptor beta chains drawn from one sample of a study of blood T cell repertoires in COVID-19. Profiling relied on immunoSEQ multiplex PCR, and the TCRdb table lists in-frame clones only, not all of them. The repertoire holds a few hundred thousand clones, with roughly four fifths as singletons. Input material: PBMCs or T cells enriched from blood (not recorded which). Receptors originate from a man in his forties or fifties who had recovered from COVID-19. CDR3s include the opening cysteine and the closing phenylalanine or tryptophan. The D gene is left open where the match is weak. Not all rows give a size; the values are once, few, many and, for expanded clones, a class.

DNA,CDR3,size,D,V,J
TGTGCCAGCCTTTCGGACAGGGTCCCAGATACGCAGTATTTT,CASLSDRVPDTQYF,NA,TRBD1,TRBV18,TRBJ2-3
TGTGCCAGCGGCAAAGACACCGTCTCTGGAAACACCATATATTTT,CASGKDTVSGNTIYF,few,NA,TRBV7-2,TRBJ1-3
TGTGCCAGCAGCTTGGGACTGGGAGAAGGAGCGGTCTATGGCTACACCTTC,CASSLGLGEGAVYGYTF,NA,NA,TRBV5-6,TRBJ1-2
TGTGCCAGCAGCCCCGGGACTAGCCGACCTAGAAGCTCCTACAATGAGCAGTTCTTC,CASSPGTSRPRSSYNEQFF,NA,TRBD2,TRBV5-4,TRBJ2-1
TGTGCCAGCAGCCCTCAGGGCCAGGGTCGCTATGGCTACACCTTC,CASSPQGQGRYGYTF,once,NA,TRBV5-4,TRBJ1-2
TGCGCCAGCAGCTTTCCCGCAGGGGGAAAGGACAATGAGCAGTTCTTC,CASSFPAGGKDNEQFF,NA,TRBD1,TRBV5-1,TRBJ2-1
TGTGCCAGCAGTTTGGGGGGGAACGAGCAGTACTTC,CASSLGGNEQYF,NA,TRBD2,TRBV27,TRBJ2-7
TGTGCCAGCAGCTTGTGGGTAGAACAGAATGAAAAACTGTTTTTT,CASSLWVEQNEKLFF,once,NA,TRBV7-9,TRBJ1-4
TGTGCCAGTAGTATCCCCCCGTACCGGGGGGCTTTCTTT,CASSIPPYRGAFF,NA,NA,TRBV19,TRBJ1-1
TGTGCCAGCAATACCGACGCGGCGAAGACCCAGTACTTC,CASNTDAAKTQYF,NA,NA,TRBV2,TRBJ2-5
TGTGCCAGCAACCGGCGCGGACAGGGGACCTTCAAGCAGTACTTC,CASNRRGQGTFKQYF,NA,TRBD1,TRBV2,TRBJ2-7
TGTGCCAGCTCCAACAATGATTATGGCTACACCTTC,CASSNNDYGYTF,NA,NA,TRBV18,TRBJ1-2
TGTGCCAGCAGTGAAATCGTGGGACAGATAATTGCTCAGCCCCAGCATTTT,CASSEIVGQIIAQPQHF,NA,TRBD1,TRBV6-1,TRBJ1-5
TGCGCCAGCACGAGGGGACAGCCGGGTACTGGAAACACCATATATTTT,CASTRGQPGTGNTIYF,many,TRBD1,TRBV5-1,TRBJ1-3
TGCAGCGTCCGGACAGGGAAAGTAGAGACCCAGTACTTC,CSVRTGKVETQYF,NA,TRBD1,TRBV29-1,TRBJ2-5
TGTGCCTGGAGTGTGAGTTGGAGGGGGGGTCCCCAAGAGACCCAGTACTTC,CAWSVSWRGGPQETQYF,once,NA,TRBV30,TRBJ2-5
TGCGCCAGCAGTCAATCCCGACTAGCGGAGAACACCGGGGAGCTGTTTTTT,CASSQSRLAENTGELFF,NA,TRBD2,TRBV23-1,TRBJ2-2
TGTGCCAGCAGTGGGGGACTAGCGGGATCCTGGTTC,CASSGGLAGSWF,once,TRBD2,TRBV28,TRBJ2-7
TGTGCCAGCTCACCGCTCCGGCTAGCGGGGCAAGAGACCCAGTACTTC,CASSPLRLAGQETQYF,NA,TRBD2,TRBV18,TRBJ2-5
TGTGCCAGCAGGACAGGGGTCACTGAAGCTTTCTTT,CASRTGVTEAFF,NA,TRBD1,TRBV28,TRBJ1-1
TGTGCCAGCACGGTGGACACTGAAGCTTTCTTT,CASTVDTEAFF,once,NA,TRBV6-5,TRBJ1-1
TGTGCCAGCACCAGGGACAGGGGAAATAATTCACCCCTCCACTTT,CASTRDRGNNSPLHF,NA,TRBD1,TRBV4-2,TRBJ1-6
TGTGCCAGCAAGAGCGGGTCCTCCTACAATGAGCAGTTCTTC,CASKSGSSYNEQFF,NA,NA,TRBV28,TRBJ2-1
TGTGCCAGCAGCTTAGCGCTCGGGGGACGAGGGGAGACCCAGTACTTC,CASSLALGGRGETQYF,few,NA,TRBV7-6,TRBJ2-5
TGTGCCAGCAGTCCGTCGACTAGCCCCGGCGAGCAGTACTTC,CASSPSTSPGEQYF,many,TRBD2,TRBV6-5,TRBJ2-7
TGCGCCAGCAGCTCTAGCGGGGGGGTAGACCTTACGCAGTATTTT,CASSSSGGVDLTQYF,NA,TRBD2,TRBV5-1,TRBJ2-3
TGCGCCAGCAGTCACTCCGGGACAGGGTCCCAAGAGACCCAGTACTTC,CASSHSGTGSQETQYF,NA,TRBD1,TRBV10-1,TRBJ2-5
TGTGCCAGCAGCGTGGGCACAGAATACGAGCAGTACTTC,CASSVGTEYEQYF,NA,NA,TRBV9,TRBJ2-7
TGTGCCCAACGGGTAGCCAAAAACATTCAGTACTTC,CAQRVAKNIQYF,NA,NA,TRBV2,TRBJ2-4
TGTGCCACCAGTGATTTCCGCGGGGGGGTAGATACGCAGTATTTT,CATSDFRGGVDTQYF,NA,TRBD2,TRBV24-1,TRBJ2-3
TGTGCCAGCAGCTTAATCAGGGGGGAAGGGCCCCAGCATTTT,CASSLIRGEGPQHF,NA,TRBD1,TRBV7-8,TRBJ1-5
TGCAGCGTTTTAACAGGGGACAACTATGGCTACACCTTC,CSVLTGDNYGYTF,NA,TRBD1,TRBV29-1,TRBJ1-2
TGTGCCAGCAGCCTACAGGGGGCTGGGGCCAACGTCCTGACTTTC,CASSLQGAGANVLTF,NA,TRBD1,TRBV5-6,TRBJ2-6
TGTGCCAGCAGCGTAGGAGGACAGGGGAAGGAGAATTCACCCCTCCACTTT,CASSVGGQGKENSPLHF,few,TRBD1,TRBV9,TRBJ1-6
TGCAGCGTTGAGAGCAGGGGCAGTTATGGCTACACCTTC,CSVESRGSYGYTF,NA,NA,TRBV29-1,TRBJ1-2
TGCAGCGTTGCAGAGACAGGTCACACAGATACGCAGTATTTT,CSVAETGHTDTQYF,NA,NA,TRBV29-1,TRBJ2-3
TGTGCCAGCAGCTTAGCGACTAGCGGGAGAACAGATACGCAGTATTTT,CASSLATSGRTDTQYF,NA,TRBD2,TRBV7-8,TRBJ2-3
TGCGCCAGCAGCCTCAGCGAGGGACAGGGTTATGGCTACACCTTC,CASSLSEGQGYGYTF,once,TRBD1,TRBV5-1,TRBJ1-2
TGTGCCAGCAGACCTAGCGGCAGATACTCCGGGGAGCTGTTTTTT,CASRPSGRYSGELFF,NA,TRBD2,TRBV27,TRBJ2-2
TGTGCCAGCAGCCCAAACGCCCGGGACAGGATCTCCTATTACAATGAGCAGTTCTTC,CASSPNARDRISYYNEQFF,NA,TRBD1,TRBV7-9,TRBJ2-1
TGTGCCAGCTCCGCCTCGGGACACCTTCAGCCCCAGCATTTT,CASSASGHLQPQHF,NA,NA,TRBV5-5,TRBJ1-5